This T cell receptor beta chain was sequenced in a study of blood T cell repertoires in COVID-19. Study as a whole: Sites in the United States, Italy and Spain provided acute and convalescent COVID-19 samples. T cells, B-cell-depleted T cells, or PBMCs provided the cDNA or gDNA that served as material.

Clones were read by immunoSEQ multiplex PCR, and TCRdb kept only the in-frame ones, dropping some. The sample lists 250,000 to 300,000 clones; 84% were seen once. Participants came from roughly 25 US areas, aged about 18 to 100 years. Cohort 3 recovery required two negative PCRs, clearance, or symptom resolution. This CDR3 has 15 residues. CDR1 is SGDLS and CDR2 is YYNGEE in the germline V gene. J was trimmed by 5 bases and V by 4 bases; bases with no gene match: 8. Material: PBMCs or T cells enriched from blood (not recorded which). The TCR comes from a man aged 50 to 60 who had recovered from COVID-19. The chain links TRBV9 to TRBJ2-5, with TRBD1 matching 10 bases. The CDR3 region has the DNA TGTGCCAGCAGCTCCCCGGACAGGGGGGAGGAGACCCAGTACTTC. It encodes CASSSPDRGEETQYF.